This paragraph reports one TCR beta chain. V lost 3 bases and J lost 7; bases outside the gene matches: 0. CDR3 length: 13 amino acids. The table came from immunoSEQ multiplex PCR; TCRdb's copy has only in-frame clones and leaves some out. This sample has roughly 250,000 clones, with about 80% found just once. This entry comes from a study of blood T cell repertoires in COVID-19. Study as a whole: PBMCs, B-cell-depleted T cells, or T cells were the source of the cDNA or gDNA that made up the material.

The sequencing sample was made of peripheral blood. The sequence was obtained from a woman older than 75 with acute or convalescent COVID-19. This chain connects TRBV12-3 or TRBV12-4 to TRBJ2-2; 9 positions match TRBD1. The DNA for the CDR3 is TGTGCCAGCAGTTTGGACAGGGGCGGGGAGCTGTTTTTT. Translated: CASSLDRGGELFF.